The 27 T cell receptor beta chains given below trace back to one sample, sequenced in a study of early T cells in non-severe SARS-CoV-2 infection. One entry per CDR3 protein results from TCRdb running MiXCR on the 5' RACE reads. The repertoire includes approximately 48,000 distinct CDR3 sequences, almost 9.5% of them detected once, and 14% to 15% sits in the top ten. The specimen sequenced was whole blood. The receptors derive from an adult who was a healthcare worker with PCR-confirmed SARS-CoV-2 infection or an uninfected control (not recorded which).

This clonotype was detected many times. The genes are TRBV11-2 and TRBJ2-7, with unresolved D. The V gene lost 2 bases and the J gene lost 2 bases, with 7 bases spanning the gap. The CDR3 length is 13 residues. CDR1 SGHAT and CDR2 FQNNGV come from the germline V gene. The CDR3 DNA reads TGTGCCAGCAGCTTATACTCGACCTACGAGCAGTACTTC. Amino acids: CASSLYSTYEQYF.

This clonotype appeared once. This chain joins TRBV28 and TRBJ1-4; the D is unclear. The CDR3 has 14 residues. Per germline, CDR1 MDHEN and CDR2 SYDVKM. The V end was cut by 1 base, the J end by 8 bases, with 11 bases between. CDR3 in DNA: TGTGCCAGCAGTTTATTCGGGTCGAAGGAAAAACTGTTTTTT. Amino acids: CASSLFGSKEKLFF.

This clonotype was observed at least ten times. The chain couples TRBV28 to TRBJ1-1; TRBD1 matches at 7 bases. V lost 3 bases to trimming and J lost 0 bases; unmatched junction nucleotides: 13. The germline gives CDR1 MDHEN, CDR2 SYDVKM. The length of the CDR3 is 18 residues. Here the CDR3 reads CASSFVGAWDSLNTEAFF. Written as DNA, the CDR3 is TGTGCCAGCAGTTTCGTGGGGGCGTGGGACAGCCTGAACACTGAAGCTTTCTTT.

The V and J genes are TRBV11-2 and TRBJ1-4, with D possibly TRBD1 on 6 matching bases. The CDR3 is 15 residues long. V shed 5 bases and J shed 12 bases, with 22 bases lying between them. Germline CDR1 is SGHAT and CDR2 is FQNNGV. CDR3 sequence: CASSPRQGGRVELFF. CDR3 coding DNA: TGTGCCAGCAGCCCCCGTCAAGGGGGGAGGGTGGAACTGTTTTTT.

This clonotype was counted ten times or more. The rearrangement joins TRBV28 to TRBJ1-5; D uncertain. This CDR3 has 15 residues. Trimming stripped 5 bases from V and 2 bases from J, with 13 bases between. From germline, CDR1 is MDHEN and CDR2 SYDVKM. The CDR3 DNA reads TGTGCCAGCAGTCGGTCAGCCCAAGGCAATCAGCCCCAGCATTTT. Its protein is CASSRSAQGNQPQHF.

This clonotype was seen a handful of times. The chain carries TRBV28 and TRBJ2-7, with D unresolved. The CDR3 length is 13 residues. Germline CDR1 and CDR2: MDHEN and SYDVKM. The ends were cut back, 5 bases at V and 7 bases at J, with 15 bases in the middle. For the CDR3, the DNA is TGTGCCAGCAGTGACATAGACCCCCTGGAGCAGTACTTC. Its translation: CASSDIDPLEQYF.

This clonotype was detected ten times or more. The chain employs TRBV10-3 and TRBJ2-1; 8 positions agree with TRBD1. Germline V gene lookup returns CDR1 ENHRY and CDR2 SYGVKD. This CDR3 has 15 residues. Trimming removed 6 bases from V and 3 bases from J; junction bases left unmatched: 7. In nucleotides, the CDR3 is TGTGCCATCAGCCCGGGACAGGTCCTCTACAATGAGCAGTTCTTC. This translates into CAISPGQVLYNEQFF.

The table lists this clonotype with many counts. The chain employs TRBV20-1 and TRBJ1-6; TRBD1 agrees at 7 bases. Trimming removed 4 bases from V and 0 bases from J; junction bases left unmatched: 3. Germline loops: CDR1 DFQATT, CDR2 SNEGSKA (reference sequence). The CDR3 is 15 residues long. In DNA form, the CDR3 reads TGCAGTGCTATAAGACAGGGCTCCTATAATTCACCCCTCCACTTT. Amino acids: CSAIRQGSYNSPLHF.

This clonotype was seen repeatedly, ten times or more. The CDR3 bases are TGTGCCAGCAGCTTATTGGTACTGGGGGTGGATGCAGATACGCAGTATTTT. This translates into CASSLLVLGVDADTQYF. The chain recombines TRBV7-2 with TRBJ2-3, with D perhaps matching TRBD1 or TRBD2 (5 bases each). CDR3 length: 17 residues. V dropped 2 bases and J dropped 4 bases, with 19 bases sitting between them. From germline, CDR1 is SGHTA and CDR2 FQGNSA.

This clonotype was found many times. The J gene is TRBJ2-7, the V gene TRBV5-1, with TRBD1 matching 7 bases. Trimming cost V 0 bases and J 3 bases; bases outside gene matches: 6. The CDR3 is 15 residues long. Germline V gene lookup returns CDR1 SGHRS and CDR2 YFSETQ. CDR3 coding DNA: TGCGCCAGCAGCTTGGAAGGGACAGCTCTCTACGAGCAGTACTTC. Protein sequence: CASSLEGTALYEQYF.

This clonotype was observed at least ten times. The chain joins TRBV7-9 to TRBJ2-7; no clear D gene. V gave up 5 bases and J gave up 3 bases, with 8 bases separating them. The CDR3 runs to 12 residues. Germline-derived CDR1 and CDR2 are SEHNR and FQNEAQ (reference sequence). The CDR3 protein is CASSTSVYEQYF. The CDR3 region has the DNA TGTGCCAGCAGCACCTCAGTCTACGAGCAGTACTTC. Based on the CDR3 plus reference TRBV7-9 and TRBJ2-7, the full variable domain is DTGVSQNPRHKITKRGQNVTFRCDPISEHNRLYWYRQTLGQGPEFLTYFQNEAQLEKSRLLSDRFSAERPKGSFSTLEIQRTEQGDSAMYLCASSTSVYEQYFGPGTRLTVT.

This clonotype is termed medium-sized (0.01 to 0.1%). The CDR3 sequence: CSATGLDYEQYF. The CDR3 nucleotides are TGCAGTGCTACTGGACTGGACTACGAGCAGTACTTC. The chain has TRBV20-1 and TRBJ2-7; TRBD2 is a possible D gene (5 bases). V was pared by 4 bases and J by 3 bases, with 10 bases between. Germline loops: CDR1 DFQATT, CDR2 SNEGSKA (reference sequence). The CDR3 runs to 12 residues.

The table lists this clonotype with many counts. The rearrangement links TRBV20-1 to TRBJ1-1; tentatively, D is TRBD1 (5 bases). Germline assignment: CDR1 DFQATT and CDR2 SNEGSKA (reference sequence). The V and J ends lost 3 bases and 1 base respectively, with 9 bases between them. The CDR3 is made up of 13 amino acids. The CDR3 reads CSASLGQNTEAFF. In DNA, the CDR3 is TGCAGTGCTAGCCTTGGACAGAACACTGAAGCTTTCTTT.

This chain uses TRBV7-3 with TRBJ2-6, with 9 bases identical to TRBD2. CDR3 size: 17 residues. Germline V CDR1 and CDR2: SGHTA, FQGTGA. Germline trimming cut 5 bases from V and 4 bases from J; bases unmatched to any gene: 9. CDR3: CASSPSGLAPGANVLTF. CDR3 nucleotides: TGTGCCAGCAGCCCCTCGGGACTAGCCCCCGGGGCCAACGTCCTGACTTTC.

This clonotype was detected many times. The genes are TRBV14 and TRBJ2-5; D is possibly TRBD1 or TRBD2 (5 bases each). This CDR3 region has 14 residues. V was shortened by 4 bases and J by 2 bases, with 11 bases between the two germline ends. Germline CDR1 and CDR2: SGHDN and FVKESK. The chain's CDR3 is CASSPGTAQETQYF. The CDR3 DNA sequence: TGTGCCAGCAGCCCCGGGACCGCACAAGAGACCCAGTACTTC.

This clonotype was found many times. The chain uses TRBV11-2 and TRBJ1-2; D gene uncertain. The ends were cut back, 0 bases at V and 8 bases at J, with 10 bases in the middle. CDR3 length equals 13 residues. The germline CDR1 and CDR2 sequences are SGHAT and FQNNGV. The CDR3 DNA is TGTGCCAGCAGCTTAGATCCGTCCGGCGGCTACACCTTC. It encodes CASSLDPSGGYTF.

This clonotype was recorded at least ten times. The genes are TRBV3-1 and TRBJ2-2, with a weak D call TRBD2 (6 bases). V lost 5 bases and J 4 bases, leaving 11 bases between the germline ends. This CDR3 is 14 amino acids long. CDR1 is LGHDT and CDR2 is YNNKEL in the germline V gene (reference sequence). CDR3 protein: CASSYSGSTGELFF. The DNA of the CDR3 is TGTGCCAGCAGCTATAGCGGATCCACCGGGGAGCTGTTTTTT.

In regard to this clonotype: A much larger clone differs by one base, so this may be a read error. The rearrangement links TRBV11-2 to TRBJ1-1; no firm D call. The germline CDR1 and CDR2 sequences are SGHAT and FQNNGV. CDR3 length: 14 residues. CDR3 loop: CASRVVGRNTEASF. The CDR3 bases are TGTGCCAGCAGGGTGGTTGGGAGAAACACTGAAGCTTCCTTT. The full variable domain, with the rest looked up from reference TRBV11-2 and TRBJ1-1, is EAGVAQSPRYKIIEKRQSVAFWCNPISGHATLYWYQQILGQGPKLLIQFQNNGVVDDSQLPKDRFSAERLKGVDSTLKIQPAKLEDSAVYLCASRVVGRNTEASFGQGTRLTVV.

This clonotype was counted ten times or more. The CDR3 DNA is TGTGCCAGCAGTAGGGGAGGGGTGGCTTACGAGCAGTACTTC. It yields the protein CASSRGGVAYEQYF. The chain has TRBV12-3 or TRBV12-4 and TRBJ2-7; 7 bases are shared with TRBD2. The CDR3 sequence is 14 residues long. Trimming took 5 bases from V and 4 from J; bases not matched to a gene: 8.

Ten or more counts support this clonotype. CDR3: CSARDETGDEQYF. CDR3 DNA sequence: TGCAGTGCTAGAGATGAGACTGGGGACGAGCAGTACTTC. The rearrangement links TRBV20-1 to TRBJ2-7; D is unresolved. Germline V gene sequence: CDR1 DFQATT, CDR2 SNEGSKA (reference sequence). This CDR3 spans 13 amino acids. The V end lost 0 bases, the J end lost 5 bases, and 11 bases lay between the germline ends.

This clonotype was counted ten times or more. This chain uses TRBV7-8 with TRBJ2-3; D is unresolved. With 5 bases removed from V and 2 bases from J, the gap between germline ends came to 14 bases. This CDR3 comprises 15 residues. Germline loops: CDR1 SGHVS, CDR2 FQNEAQ. The CDR3 spells CASSLTDEATDTQYF. The CDR3 coding sequence is TGTGCCAGCAGCCTAACGGACGAAGCCACAGATACGCAGTATTTT.

This clonotype has at least ten counts. The chain employs TRBV28 and TRBJ2-4; D is ambiguous. V was clipped by 7 bases and J by 9 bases, with 13 bases between them. Germline values: CDR1 MDHEN, CDR2 SYDVKM. CDR3 length equals 12 residues. The CDR3 loop reads CASNSNARIQYF. The CDR3 DNA is TGTGCCAGCAATTCTAACGCCCGCATTCAGTACTTC.

This clonotype was seen only a few times. The chain carries TRBV21-1 and TRBJ2-3. TRBV21-1 is a pseudogene segment. This CDR3 contains 17 residues. CDR3 region: CASSKVPERTSTDTQYF. In DNA form, the CDR3 reads TGTGCCAGCAGCAAAGTTCCTGAGCGCACCTCCACAGATACGCAGTATTTT.

This clonotype showed up many times. The chain links TRBV5-1 to TRBJ2-3, with 8 bases that match TRBD2. The CDR3 runs to 14 residues. CDR1 SGHRS and CDR2 YFSETQ come from the germline V gene. J was trimmed by 6 bases and V by 0 bases; bases with no gene match: 3. As DNA, the CDR3 is TGCGCCAGCAGCTTGGAACTAGCGGTGGATACGCAGTATTTT. This translates into CASSLELAVDTQYF.

As concerns this clonotype: It may be a read error: a sequence one base away is much more abundant. The chain links TRBV11-2 to TRBJ2-5; D is possibly TRBD1 or TRBD2 (5 bases each). Germline assignment: CDR1 SGHAT and CDR2 FQNNGV. There are 14 residues in the CDR3. The CDR3 nucleotides read TGTGTCAGCAGCCCAGGGACCGGTAGAGAGACCCAGTACTTC. This encodes CVSSPGTGRETQYF.

The count of this clonotype is one. The rearrangement joins TRBV6-5 to TRBJ1-1, with D unresolved. The V end lost 6 bases, the J end lost 7 bases, and 12 bases lay between the germline ends. The germline V gene has CDR1 MNHEY and CDR2 SVGAGI. The CDR3 covers 12 residues. In nucleotides, the CDR3 is TGTGCCAGCAGGTCGGACCGTAGTGAAGCTTTCTTT. It encodes CASRSDRSEAFF.

Only a few counts were recorded for this clonotype. The rearrangement uses TRBV2 and TRBJ1-2; D possibly corresponds to TRBD1 (6 bases). From germline, CDR1 is SNHLY and CDR2 FYNNEI. The CDR3 is 14 residues long. Deletions cut 2 bases from V and 8 bases from J, with 15 bases between. CDR3 amino acids: CASSEPTGLYGYTF. The CDR3 DNA sequence: TGTGCCAGCAGTGAACCTACAGGGCTGTACGGCTACACCTTC.